This is a list of T cell receptor beta chains from one sample in a study of monozygotic twins with inflammatory bowel disease. From its re-call of the 5' RACE reads, TCRdb lists each CDR3 protein once, without DNA. The sample has some 190,000 distinct CDR3 sequences, and its top ten clones hold roughly 7.1%. What was sequenced was blood. The receptors stem from a human donor with ulcerative colitis or Crohn's disease, or a healthy co-twin of an affected twin (not recorded which). Each CDR3 is given with its conserved first and last residue. A clone size is listed for some rows: how often the clone was seen (once, few, many), or a class if it is expanded.

cdr3_aa v_call clone_size cdr3_length j_call
CASSLAGTENQPQHF TRBV5-1 - 15 TRBJ1-5
CASSYYGGGSYEQYF TRBV6-5 - 15 TRBJ2-7
CAISESENYEQYF TRBV10-3 - 13 TRBJ2-7
CSADTGDTQYF TRBV20-1 - 11 TRBJ2-3
CASSFRGTGQETQYF TRBV7-9 - 15 TRBJ2-5
CASSQGTGFEAFF TRBV3-1 - 13 TRBJ1-1
CASSQEGVGGGNQPQHF TRBV4-3 - 17 TRBJ1-5
CASSPQAADNEQFF TRBV18 - 14 TRBJ2-1
CASSTGDAFEAFF TRBV19 - 13 TRBJ1-1
CASSLGTGSSYGYTF TRBV27 - 15 TRBJ1-2
CASSQEPGINNQPQHF TRBV4-1 - 16 TRBJ1-5
CASTSRDRVPYEQYF TRBV5-1 - 15 TRBJ2-7
CASSQDPGTGPYEQYF TRBV14 - 16 TRBJ2-7
CASSYSFGPRSGANVLTF TRBV6-2/TRBV6-3 - 18 TRBJ2-6
CASSLEQGFDEQYF TRBV12-3/TRBV12-4 - 14 TRBJ2-7
CASSWDASDTQYF TRBV5-6 - 13 TRBJ2-3
CASSASSAVSGNTIYF TRBV18 - 16 TRBJ1-3
CASSLAPGHEQYF TRBV5-4 - 13 TRBJ2-7
CASSFQRGDTEAFF TRBV5-1 - 14 TRBJ1-1
CASSQDGTSGNTGELFF TRBV4-1 - 17 TRBJ2-2
CASSLALGAGELFF TRBV7-9 - 14 TRBJ2-2
CASSPDRFLYEQYF TRBV18 medium-sized 14 TRBJ2-7
CASSQDRKNEQYF TRBV14 - 13 TRBJ2-7
CASSFTSGGTLSYNEQFF TRBV5-1 - 18 TRBJ2-1
CSVVFIRQETQYF TRBV29-1 - 13 TRBJ2-5
CASSLELAADTQYF TRBV7-7 - 14 TRBJ2-3
CASSLSAQDQPQHF TRBV12-3/TRBV12-4 - 14 TRBJ1-5
CASSSSMGGPGTGELFF TRBV9 - 17 TRBJ2-2
CASSPRDGGNTEAFF TRBV7-9 - 15 TRBJ1-1